The rows below give T cell receptor beta chains drawn from one sample of a study of post-analysis software for immune sequencing data. MiXCR, run by TCRdb on the PCR reads, gives a single entry per CDR3 protein. Among hundreds of thousands of distinct CDR3 sequences, roughly 45% were seen once, and the ten largest hold over 1.5%. The sequencing input was blood. These receptors all come from a girl aged 10 to 17 with multiple sclerosis. The CDR3 runs from the conserved cysteine through the conserved F or W. The D gene is left open where the match is weak. Only part of the rows carry a size: once, few, many, or a class if the clone is expanded.

d_gene | j_gene | v_gene | abundance | CDR3aa | CDR3nt
. | TRBJ2-7 | TRBV7-3 | . | CASSPDRAGLYEQYF | TGCGCCAGCAGCCCCGACCGTGCGGGACTCTACGAGCAGTACTTC
TRBD1 | TRBJ1-2 | TRBV25-1 | few | CASTGTGGFYGYTF | TGTGCCAGCACCGGGACAGGGGGATTCTATGGCTACACCTTC
TRBD2 | TRBJ2-5 | TRBV4-1 | . | CASSQVSLALVQETQYF | TGCGCCAGCAGCCAAGTTTCACTAGCGTTAGTCCAAGAGACCCAGTACTTC
. | TRBJ2-5 | TRBV28 | . | CAGSPTLITGYQETQYF | TGTGCCGGCAGTCCCACTCTCATAACAGGGTACCAAGAGACCCAGTACTTC
TRBD2 | TRBJ2-1 | TRBV20-1 | few | CSARTSGGAYEQFF | TGCAGTGCTAGGACTAGCGGGGGGGCCTATGAGCAGTTCTTC
TRBD2 | TRBJ2-5 | TRBV29-1 | . | CSVLGLADQETQYF | TGCAGCGTCCTCGGACTAGCGGATCAAGAGACCCAGTACTTC
. | TRBJ1-2 | TRBV4-1 | once | CASSPQESLFYGYTF | TGCGCCAGCAGCCCGCAGGAGAGCCTTTTCTATGGCTACACCTTC
TRBD2 | TRBJ2-3 | TRBV20-1 | few | CSAKGLRTSGTTDTQYF | TGCAGTGCTAAGGGTCTTCGGACTAGCGGGACCACAGATACGCAGTATTTT
. | TRBJ2-6 | TRBV6-5 | once | CASTQSSGANVLTF | TGTGCCAGCACACAGAGCTCTGGGGCCAACGTCCTGACTTTC
. | TRBJ2-3 | TRBV15 | once | CATSRAGESTDTQYF | TGTGCCACCAGCAGAGCGGGGGAAAGCACAGATACGCAGTATTTT
. | TRBJ1-6 | TRBV12-3/TRBV12-4 | . | CASSLVAYNSPLHF | TGTGCCAGCAGCCTCGTAGCTTATAATTCACCCCTCCACTTT
. | TRBJ1-1 | TRBV7-9 | . | CASSPGGPNTEAFF | TGTGCCAGCAGCCCGGGGGGGCCGAACACTGAAGCTTTCTTT
. | TRBJ2-1 | TRBV9 | . | CASNPARNKDEQFF | TGTGCCAGCAACCCAGCCCGGAACAAAGATGAGCAGTTCTTC
TRBD2 | TRBJ2-5 | TRBV7-6 | . | CASSSTSGTKLGTQYF | TGTGCCAGCAGCTCGACTAGCGGGACCAAGTTGGGGACCCAGTACTTC
. | TRBJ2-7 | TRBV3-1 | . | CASSPQVGGEQYF | TGTGCCAGCAGTCCCCAAGTGGGCGGCGAGCAGTACTTC
. | TRBJ2-3 | TRBV7-9 | . | CASSLEAWPTLVSTDTQYF | TGTGCCAGCAGCTTAGAAGCCTGGCCTACCCTAGTCTCCACAGATACGCAGTATTTT
. | TRBJ2-7 | TRBV7-7 | few | CASSLALPQGVGEQYF | TGTGCCAGCAGCTTAGCTCTCCCACAGGGCGTGGGAGAGCAGTACTTC
. | TRBJ2-1 | TRBV29-1 | . | CSVGLFGPEQFF | TGCAGCGTTGGTCTTTTCGGACCTGAGCAGTTCTTC
. | TRBJ2-3 | TRBV11-3 | few | CASSSWTDPTDTQYF | TGTGCCAGCAGCTCGTGGACAGACCCCACAGATACGCAGTATTTT
TRBD1 | TRBJ1-2 | TRBV5-5 | few | CASSFPRGLDGYTF | TGTGCCAGCAGCTTTCCTAGGGGGCTCGATGGCTACACCTTC
. | TRBJ2-5 | TRBV20-1 | few | CSARTPATETQYF | TGCAGTGCTCGGACACCGGCAACGGAGACCCAGTACTTC
TRBD2 | TRBJ2-5 | TRBV20-1 | . | CSAPTGTSGGPFQETQYF | TGCAGTGCCCCTACCGGGACTAGCGGGGGGCCCTTCCAAGAGACCCAGTACTTC
. | TRBJ1-3 | TRBV6-6 | . | CASQQGYTIYF | TGTGCCAGCCAACAGGGCTACACCATATATTTT
. | TRBJ1-4 | TRBV12-3/TRBV12-4 | . | CASSLSPPYEKLFF | TGTGCCAGCAGCCTATCTCCTCCGTATGAAAAACTGTTTTTT
TRBD2 | TRBJ2-1 | TRBV3-1 | . | CACSQGPGTSGTHNERFF | TGTGCCTGCAGCCAAGGTCCTGGGACTAGCGGTACTCACAATGAGCGGTTCTTC
. | TRBJ1-2 | TRBV6-6 | . | CASSYQTGPYGYTF | TGTGCCAGCAGTTACCAGACAGGTCCCTATGGCTACACCTTC
TRBD2 | TRBJ2-1 | TRBV29-1 | . | CSVDRTSGSNEQFF | TGCAGCGTTGACCGGACTAGCGGGAGCAATGAGCAGTTCTTC
. | TRBJ2-1 | TRBV6-1 | . | CASSEDAYNEQFF | TGTGCCAGCAGTGAAGACGCCTACAATGAGCAGTTCTTC
. | TRBJ1-4 | TRBV20-1 | . | CSARDAGQGRGEKLFF | TGCAGTGCTAGGGACGCCGGGCAGGGGAGAGGGGAAAAACTGTTTTTT
. | TRBJ2-5 | TRBV27 | . | CASSFLSAGQETQYF | TGTGCCAGCAGTTTTCTCTCGGCAGGGCAAGAGACCCAGTACTTC
. | TRBJ1-2 | TRBV30 | . | CAWRRGSNYGYTF | TGTGCCTGGAGGAGGGGGTCTAACTATGGCTACACCTTC
. | TRBJ2-7 | TRBV7-2 | . | CASSLDQGEDEQYF | TGTGCCAGCAGCTTAGACCAGGGCGAGGACGAGCAGTACTTC
. | TRBJ2-5 | TRBV7-2 | . | CASSLESLGETQYF | TGTGCCAGCAGCTTAGAAAGTCTGGGGGAGACCCAGTACTTC
. | TRBJ2-7 | TRBV20-1 | few | CSASAGTYEQYF | TGCAGTGCTAGTGCAGGGACCTACGAGCAGTACTTC
. | TRBJ1-1 | TRBV6-1 | . | CASSSRTAEAFF | TGTGCCAGCAGTTCCCGGACAGCTGAAGCTTTCTTT
. | TRBJ1-2 | TRBV7-8 | few | CASSGGTMGYGYTF | TGTGCCAGCAGCGGGGGGACAATGGGCTATGGCTACACCTTC
. | TRBJ2-7 | TRBV10-1 | . | CASSGGIKAYEQYF | TGCGCCAGCAGTGGTGGGATAAAAGCCTACGAGCAGTACTTC